One T cell receptor (beta chain) is described in this entry. This clonotype was observed a few times. No antigen is known for it. Per-base qualities were not stored, and no clone one base away is much larger. This entry comes from a study of T cell repertoires in cytomegalovirus infection (dated by TCRdb to about 2019). General notes on the study: Because public TCR beta signatures pointed to carriage of CMV infection together with the matching HLA type, the HLA type of each donor mattered for the analysis. Results and caveats for the whole study, not just this receptor: In both this cohort and an independent cohort of approximately 350 donors, the cumulative frequency of public TCR beta family members distinguished carriers of CMV infection plus the relevant HLA type. The ex vivo response was dominated by HLA-C-restricted CMV-specific TCR beta clonotypes, and the single most frequent clonotype in two of eight donors was supplied by these HLA-C-restricted clonotypes.

Sequencing was performed on an Illumina HiSeq 1500. Through fastp at Q25 and MiXCR, TCRdb rebuilt clones from the public reads, retaining in-frame beta chains. A single entry per CDR3 protein holds the most common genes and DNA from its merged rows. The sample profile shows some 150,000 distinct CDR3 sequences; under 8.5% of them were found once. The top ten clonotypes cover 18% of the sample. The CDR3 runs 12 amino acids, cysteine and phenylalanine included. CDR3 DNA only is kept here, 36 bases in frame from base 1. V loses 6 bases of germline sequence and J loses 5 bases, and the interval between the two ends is 5 bases. Per the germline V gene, ENHRY is the CDR1 and SYGVKD is the CDR2.

This TCR derives from a human donor in good health (CMV status not recorded). Some clones in this sample may be carry-over from other donors' samples. This sequence uses TRBV10-3 and TRBJ1-6; the D gene remains uncertain. The source material was PBMCs. The CDR3 is CAIRDHNSPLHF. The nucleotide sequence is given as TGTGCCATCAGAGATCATAATTCACCCCTCCACTTT.